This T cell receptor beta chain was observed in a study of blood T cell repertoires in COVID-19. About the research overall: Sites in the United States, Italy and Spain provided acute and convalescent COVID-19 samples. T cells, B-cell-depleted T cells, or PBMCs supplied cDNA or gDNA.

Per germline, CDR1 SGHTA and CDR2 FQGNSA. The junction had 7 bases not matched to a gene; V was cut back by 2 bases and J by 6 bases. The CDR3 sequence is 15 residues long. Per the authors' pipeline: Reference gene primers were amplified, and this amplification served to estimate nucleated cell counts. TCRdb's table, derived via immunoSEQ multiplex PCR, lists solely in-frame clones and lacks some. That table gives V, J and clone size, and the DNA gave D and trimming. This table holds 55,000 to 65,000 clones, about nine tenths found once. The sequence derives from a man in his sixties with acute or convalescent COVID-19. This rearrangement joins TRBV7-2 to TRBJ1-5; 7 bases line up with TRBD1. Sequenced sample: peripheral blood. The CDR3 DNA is TGTGCCAGCAGCTTAATGGGGCAGGGGGTTCAGCCCCAGCATTTT. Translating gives CASSLMGQGVQPQHF.